One sample yielded the 9 T cell receptor beta chains listed below, sequenced in a study of blood T cell repertoires in COVID-19. Clones were read by immunoSEQ multiplex PCR, and TCRdb kept only the in-frame ones, dropping some. The sample has over 200,000 clones, 70% to 90% seen once. The sequencing sample was made of PBMCs or T cells enriched from blood (not recorded which). These receptors were obtained from a man aged 25 to 40 who had recovered from COVID-19.

This rearrangement joins TRBV6-5 to TRBJ1-1, with no clear D. CDR1 and CDR2 from the germline V gene are MNHEY and SVGAGI. V lost 2 bases and J 4 bases, leaving 14 bases between the germline ends. The CDR3 loop spans 15 amino acids. The CDR3: CASSYDDRPGTEAFF. The CDR3 nucleotides read TGTGCCAGCAGTTACGACGACCGTCCGGGCACTGAAGCTTTCTTT.

There are a few counts of this clone. The gene calls are TRBV2 and TRBJ2-3; D is undetermined. The CDR3 has 14 amino acids. V lost 2 bases to trimming and J lost 2 bases, with 8 bases between them. Germline V lookup: CDR1 SNHLY, CDR2 FYNNEI. The CDR3: CASSEYELTDTQYF. The CDR3 nucleotides are TGTGCCAGCAGTGAATATGAGCTCACAGATACGCAGTATTTT.

The CDR3 is CASKNPGGPYEQYF. In nucleotides, the CDR3 is TGTGCCAGCAAAAACCCCGGGGGGCCCTACGAGCAGTACTTC. V and J are TRBV28 and TRBJ2-7, with D possibly TRBD2 on 7 matching bases. The V and J ends lost 7 bases and 2 bases respectively, with 15 bases between them. The V gene's germline CDR1 is MDHEN and CDR2 SYDVKM. CDR3 size: 14 residues.

The chain has TRBV9 and TRBJ2-1; 9 nucleotides align to TRBD2. CDR1 SGDLS and CDR2 YYNGEE come from the germline V gene. V dropped 0 bases and J dropped 10; count of bases not matched to a gene: 11. The CDR3 is 16 amino acids. CDR3 DNA: TGTGCCAGCAGCGTAGTAGGCGGGGGGGCTTCACGCGAGCAGTTCTTC. Protein: CASSVVGGGASREQFF. The variable domain in full, completed from reference TRBV9 and TRBJ2-1, reads DSGVTQTPKHLITATGQRVTLRCSPRSGDLSVYWYQQSLDQGLQFLIQYYNGEERAKGNILERFSAQQFPDLHSELNLSSLELGDSALYFCASSVVGGGASREQFFGPGTRLTVL.

This clone was detected a few times. V is TRBV7-2 and J is TRBJ1-5, with a possible D match to TRBD1 (6 bases). CDR3 size: 13 residues. Trimming took off 4 bases at V and 9 bases at J, with 13 bases between the two ends. Per germline, CDR1 SGHTA and CDR2 FQGNSA. CDR3 coding DNA: TGTGCCAGCAGCTCTGGGGGGGGGCCGCCCCAGCATTTT. As protein: CASSSGGGPPQHF.

V gene TRBV6-1 combines with J gene TRBJ1-5; D not certain. V was shortened by 2 bases and J by 0 bases, with 8 bases between the two germline ends. The germline gives CDR1 MNHNS, CDR2 SASEGT. The CDR3 consists of 15 residues. The CDR3 loop is CASSEPSNSNQPQHF. The DNA of the CDR3 is TGTGCCAGCAGTGAACCCAGTAATAGCAATCAGCCCCAGCATTTT.

The chain joins TRBV12-3 or TRBV12-4 to TRBJ2-1; 7 positions agree with TRBD1. The V segment lost 6 bases and the J segment 15 bases; nucleotides outside the gene matches: 11. This CDR3 is 12 amino acids long. The chain's CDR3 is CASSQEQGKAFF. CDR3 nucleotide sequence: TGTGCCAGCAGCCAAGAACAGGGGAAGGCGTTCTTC.

The chain has TRBV10-2 and TRBJ1-1; possible D gene TRBD1, 6 bases. Trimming left V 4 bases short and J 6 bases short, with 9 bases between. CDR1 and CDR2 (germline): WSHSY, SAAADI. This CDR3 region has 12 residues. The CDR3 is CASSVGAAEAFF. DNA for the CDR3: TGCGCCAGCAGTGTGGGGGCAGCTGAAGCTTTCTTT.

The CDR3 here is CASSGKGRSMNTEAFF. The CDR3 nucleotides read TGTGCCAGCAGCGGCAAGGGGCGTAGCATGAACACTGAAGCTTTCTTT. The V gene is TRBV9, the J gene TRBJ1-1; possibly TRBD1 for D (5 bases). V lost 3 bases, J lost 0 bases, and 15 bases lay in between. The CDR3 runs to 16 residues. CDR1 and CDR2 from the germline V gene are SGDLS and YYNGEE.